This T cell receptor beta chain originates from a study of blood T cell repertoires in COVID-19. The CDR3 consists of 17 residues. J gave up 1 base and V 2 bases, and 6 bases lay outside the gene matches. Germline V gene lookup returns CDR1 SGHTA and CDR2 FQGNSA. Method: immunoSEQ multiplex PCR; TCRdb's copy keeps in-frame clones and lacks some. This table holds 180,000 or so clones, under 85% found once. The rearrangement uses TRBV7-2 and TRBJ2-1, with 9 nucleotides matching TRBD2. This clonotype was obtained from a woman aged 80 or over with acute or convalescent COVID-19. The material sequenced was peripheral blood. The CDR3 DNA sequence: TGTGCCAGCAGCTTAATCGGTAGCGGGAGTTCCTACAATGAGCAGTTCTTC. Amino acids: CASSLIGSGSSYNEQFF.